These 20 T cell receptor beta chains came from one sample sequenced in a study of neurological immune-mediated disorders. Time point: longitudinal time-point 1 (baseline). MiXCR, run by TCRdb on the 5' RACE reads, gives a single entry per CDR3 protein. The repertoire holds roughly 61,000 distinct CDR3 sequences, with roughly a tenth as singletons. Material: PBMCs. These TCRs come from a male donor with HTLV-1-associated myelopathy (HAM/TSP).

The table lists this clonotype with many counts. This chain uses TRBV20-1 with TRBJ1-4; TRBD1 aligns across 8 bases. V was clipped by 5 bases and J by 4 bases; unmatched bases: 3. The germline V gene encodes CDR1 DFQATT and CDR2 SNEGSKA (reference sequence). The CDR3 consists of 13 residues. The CDR3 spells CSAPTGGNEKLFF. The CDR3 DNA sequence: TGCAGTGCTCCTACAGGGGGTAATGAAAAACTGTTTTTT.

This clonotype occurred many times. The V call is TRBV11-2, the J call TRBJ2-2; D gene ambiguous. Per the germline V gene, CDR1 is SGHAT and CDR2 is FQNNGV. The CDR3 length is 14 residues. The V end lost 2 bases, the J end lost 4 bases, and 8 bases lay between the germline ends. The CDR3 reads CASSLPHPTGELFF. The CDR3 nucleotides read TGTGCCAGCAGCTTACCGCATCCCACCGGGGAGCTGTTTTTT.

This clonotype showed up many times. The chain recombines TRBV4-3 with TRBJ2-1, with TRBD2 matching 12 bases. Losses at the gene ends were 0 bases for V and 10 bases for J; bases not matched to a gene: 10. This CDR3 spans 17 amino acids. Per the germline V gene, CDR1 is LGHNA and CDR2 is YSLEER. In nucleotides, the CDR3 is TGCGCCAGCAGCCAAGATAGGCTAGCGGGGGGGCTATGGGAGCAGTTCTTC. This gives the protein CASSQDRLAGGLWEQFF.

This clonotype has at least ten counts. The J gene is TRBJ1-5, the V gene TRBV6-5; no clear D. This CDR3 comprises 13 residues. The V gene lost 5 bases and the J gene lost 11 bases, with 16 bases spanning the gap. CDR1 is MNHEY and CDR2 is SVGAGI in the germline V gene. CDR3 nucleotides: TGTGCCAGCAGTGACCGACGGACTGTGACCCAGCATTTT. Its protein is CASSDRRTVTQHF.

This clonotype was counted many times. The chain combines TRBV29-1 with TRBJ1-3, with 11 bases fitting TRBD1. The CDR3 runs 18 residues. Trimming removed 1 base from V and 2 bases from J; junction bases left unmatched: 10. Germline CDR1 reads SQVTM; CDR2 reads ANQGSEA. CDR3 in amino acids: CSVEGGTGGRGTGNTIYF. In nucleotides, the CDR3 is TGCAGCGTTGAAGGGGGGACAGGGGGGCGCGGGACTGGAAACACCATATATTTT.

The chain employs TRBV20-1 and TRBJ2-7, with a tentative D call TRBD1 (6 bases). This CDR3 has 13 amino acids. Deletions cut 4 bases from V and 4 bases from J, with 14 bases between. Germline CDR1 and CDR2: DFQATT and SNEGSKA (reference sequence). The CDR3 region is CSAMGQGPYEQYF. CDR3 DNA sequence: TGCAGTGCTATGGGGCAGGGGCCATACGAGCAGTACTTC.

Ten or more counts support this clonotype. V and J are TRBV6-4 and TRBJ2-1; 10 nucleotides line up with TRBD2. V trimming: 0 bases; J trimming: 4 bases; junction bases outside the gene matches: 3. The germline V gene has CDR1 MRHNA and CDR2 SNTAGT. CDR3 size: 16 residues. CDR3 DNA sequence: TGTGCCAGCAGTGACTCGGGGACTAGCGATTACAATGAGCAGTTCTTC. Encoded protein: CASSDSGTSDYNEQFF.

This clonotype was seen many times. The chain employs TRBV7-2 and TRBJ2-2; the match to TRBD2 covers 10 bases. The CDR3 loop spans 15 amino acids. The V and J ends lost 4 bases and 5 bases, in that order; junction bases with no gene match: 4. CDR1 is SGHTA and CDR2 is FQGNSA in the germline V gene. The CDR3 DNA sequence: TGTGCCAGCAGCTCCCTAGCGGGGGCTACCGGGGAGCTGTTTTTT. This translates into CASSSLAGATGELFF.

This clonotype was detected ten times or more. V and J are TRBV28 and TRBJ2-5, with 7 bases identical to TRBD2. Germline loops: CDR1 MDHEN, CDR2 SYDVKM. CDR3 size: 14 residues. Trimming at V came to 8 bases and at J to 5 bases, leaving 11 bases not matched to a gene. This CDR3 reads CASRPGGLLETQYF. CDR3 nucleotide sequence: TGTGCCAGCCGCCCGGGAGGACTTCTCGAGACCCAGTACTTC.

The sample holds a few counts of this clonotype. This chain joins TRBV7-2 and TRBJ2-1; D not certain. CDR3 length: 12 residues. CDR1 and CDR2 (germline): SGHTA, FQGNSA. The V end lost 1 base, the J end lost 13 bases, and 11 bases lay between the germline ends. CDR3 nucleotide sequence: TGTGCCAGCAGCTTAGGGTCCGGACCTCAGTTCTTC. Amino acids: CASSLGSGPQFF.

This clonotype showed up many times. The V gene is TRBV5-5, the J gene TRBJ1-1; no definite D call. CDR3 length: 13 amino acids. Trimming cost V 0 bases and J 6 bases, with 9 bases left between them. The germline CDR1 and CDR2 sequences are SGHKS and YYEKEE (reference sequence). The CDR3 here is CASSLVGSAEAFF. Here the CDR3 DNA reads TGTGCCAGCAGCTTGGTGGGTAGCGCTGAAGCTTTCTTT.

This clonotype was picked up many times. This chain uses TRBV5-1 with TRBJ1-2; D may be TRBD1 (6 bases). Trimming pared 4 bases from V and 3 bases from J, leaving 16 bases between. This CDR3 is 15 amino acids long. The germline V gene has CDR1 SGHRS and CDR2 YFSETQ. The CDR3 reads CASSPPGAVDYGYTF. As DNA, the CDR3 is TGCGCCAGCAGCCCGCCGGGGGCAGTGGACTATGGCTACACCTTC.

This clonotype occurred a few times. This chain links TRBV14 with TRBJ2-1; D remains unclear. In germline, CDR1 is SGHDN, CDR2 FVKESK. Trimming cost V 2 bases and J 7 bases, with 15 bases left between them. This CDR3 spans 15 amino acids. CDR3 in amino acids: CASSQNRRSGNEQFF. The CDR3 DNA is TGTGCCAGCAGCCAAAATAGGCGGAGTGGGAATGAGCAGTTCTTC.

Many counts were recorded for this clonotype. The chain recombines TRBV5-6 with TRBJ1-1; D unresolved. V dropped 3 bases and J dropped 7 bases, with 1 base sitting between them. The CDR3 loop spans 9 amino acids. Looked up from germline, CDR1 is SGHDT and CDR2 is YYEEEE. CDR3 sequence: CASSCEAFF. The CDR3 region has the DNA TGTGCCAGCAGCTGTGAAGCTTTCTTT.

This clonotype was picked up many times. The V and J genes are TRBV29-1 and TRBJ2-3; 9 nucleotides agree with TRBD2. The V gene's germline CDR1 is SQVTM and CDR2 ANQGSEA. CDR3 length equals 12 residues. The J segment lost 6 bases and the V segment lost 4 bases, leaving 2 bases of the junction unmatched. This CDR3 is CSVGGLADTQYF. The CDR3 DNA reads TGCAGCGTTGGAGGACTAGCGGATACGCAGTATTTT.

This clonotype appeared a few times. This chain links TRBV5-1 with TRBJ2-1; D is ambiguous. Germline loops: CDR1 SGHRS, CDR2 YFSETQ. Trimming stripped 1 base from V and 10 bases from J, with 12 bases between. The CDR3 has 13 residues. The CDR3 loop reads CASSLKAGSEQFF. The CDR3, as DNA: TGCGCCAGCAGCTTGAAGGCTGGTTCGGAGCAGTTCTTC.

This clonotype showed up many times. CDR3 nucleotides: TGCGCCAGCAGCTTCGGGACGCAGTATAATTCACCCCTCCACTTT. It yields the protein CASSFGTQYNSPLHF. This chain connects TRBV5-1 to TRBJ1-6; tentative D call: TRBD1 (5 bases). The CDR3 runs 15 residues. With 2 bases removed from V and 4 bases from J, the gap between germline ends came to 10 bases. CDR1 SGHRS and CDR2 YFSETQ come from the germline V gene.

This clonotype was counted many times. V gene TRBV7-2 combines with J gene TRBJ1-5, with D possibly matching TRBD1 (6 bases). Germline values: CDR1 SGHTA, CDR2 FQGNSA. The CDR3 totals 16 residues. V was pared by 0 bases and J by 1 base, with 10 bases between. The chain's CDR3 is CASSLAGGPSNQPQHF. The CDR3 nucleotides read TGTGCCAGCAGCTTAGCAGGGGGACCGAGCAATCAGCCCCAGCATTTT. Drawing the rest from reference TRBV7-2 and TRBJ1-5, the complete variable domain is GAGVSQSPSNKVTEKGKDVELRCDPISGHTALYWYRQSLGQGLEFLIYFQGNSAPDKSGLPSDRFSAERTGGSVSTLTIQRTQQEDSAVYLCASSLAGGPSNQPQHFGDGTRLSIL.

This clonotype was counted many times. The chain links TRBV7-2 to TRBJ1-6; 7 positions agree with TRBD1. The CDR3 runs to 13 residues. Germline CDR1 is SGHTA and CDR2 is FQGNSA. Trimming removed 4 bases from V and 13 bases from J; junction bases left unmatched: 7. CDR3 residues: CASSSTGLWPLHF. The CDR3 DNA sequence: TGTGCCAGCAGCTCGACAGGGCTATGGCCCCTCCACTTT.

The sample holds many counts of this clonotype. The rearrangement joins TRBV5-6 to TRBJ1-2; D might be TRBD1 (5 bases). CDR3 length: 13 residues. V lost 4 bases and J 8 bases, leaving 15 bases between the germline ends. The V gene's germline CDR1 is SGHDT and CDR2 YYEEEE. The CDR3 spells CASSLRVMGGYTF. The CDR3, as DNA: TGTGCCAGCAGCCTCAGGGTAATGGGGGGCTACACCTTC. Filled out from reference TRBV5-6 and TRBJ1-2, the complete variable domain reads DAGVTQSPTHLIKTRGQQVTLRCSPKSGHDTVSWYQQALGQGPQFIFQYYEEEERQRGNFPDRFSGHQFPNYSSELNVNALLLGDSALYLCASSLRVMGGYTFGSGTRLTVV.